These T cell receptor beta chains were read from a single sample in a study of blood T cell repertoires in COVID-19. Data came from immunoSEQ multiplex PCR; TCRdb stores just in-frame clones and leaves some out. The sample gives about 390,000 clones, 80% to 90% of which show up once; 2.3% is in the top ten. Sequenced material: peripheral blood. These receptors were collected from a woman aged 55-70 years with COVID-19, enrolled during active disease. Each CDR3 is given without its conserved first and last residue. D genes are given only for firm matches.

D	J	length	V	CDR3
TRBD2	TRBJ2-7	13	TRBV18	ASSPRTGGAYEQY
TRBD1	TRBJ2-7	11	TRBV7-9	ASSSRDSYEQY
TRBD2	TRBJ2-5	14	TRBV9	ASSSRGGARVETQY
-	TRBJ2-1	14	TRBV27	ASSLMGAVSYNEQF
-	TRBJ1-6	12	TRBV6-5	ATSPTGINSPLH
TRBD2	TRBJ2-3	11	TRBV5-5	ASGRASTDTQY
-	TRBJ2-3	12	TRBV2	ASSTRSSTDTQY
TRBD1	TRBJ1-1	14	TRBV6-5	ASSYFWTGDFREAF
-	TRBJ2-7	13	TRBV6-5	ASSSSSGGRYEQY
-	TRBJ1-1	12	TRBV9	ASSVGLANTEAF
-	TRBJ1-4	14	TRBV5-8	ASSLGRGTTNEKLF
-	TRBJ2-7	11	TRBV7-3	ASSLNRVSEQY
-	TRBJ2-3	13	TRBV3-1/TRBV3-2	ASSHPWLGPDTQY
-	TRBJ1-1	13	TRBV7-9	ASSLGQGIGTEAF
-	TRBJ1-2	12	TRBV4-1	ASSQEVGGYGYT
TRBD2	TRBJ2-5	15	TRBV19	ASSIQSGGGVEETQY
-	TRBJ1-5	13	TRBV15	ATSRGGLGNQPQH
-	TRBJ2-5	18	TRBV29-1	SVEDHSELNRGGSQETQY
-	TRBJ2-2	15	TRBV2	ASRDLVDSKNTGELF
TRBD1	TRBJ1-1	14	TRBV7-9	ASTGTAPLMNTEAF
TRBD2	TRBJ2-7	13	TRBV3-1/TRBV3-2	ASSPGWTSGYEQY
TRBD1	TRBJ1-2	14	TRBV5-1	ASSLDRTGGSYGYT
TRBD1	TRBJ2-1	13	TRBV9	ASSVHRDRVNEQF
-	TRBJ1-1	12	TRBV4-1	ASSQQTGYGEAF
TRBD1	TRBJ1-2	12	TRBV2	ASSQGQGGYGYT
TRBD1	TRBJ1-1	14	TRBV3-1/TRBV3-2	ASSLSYRGRGPEAF
TRBD1	TRBJ1-4	13	TRBV2	ASSDFDRGREKLF
-	TRBJ1-1	12	TRBV4-1	ASRPGRRDTEAF
TRBD1	TRBJ2-7	12	TRBV3-1/TRBV3-2	ASSQEGRGLEQY
TRBD1	TRBJ1-2	10	TRBV5-4	ASSPQGAGYT
-	TRBJ1-1	12	TRBV6-5	ASSYGQMIGEAF
-	TRBJ1-3	15	TRBV5-1	ASSQGNTGVSGNTIY
TRBD1	TRBJ1-1	15	TRBV6-4	ASSDSRTGNLRTEAF
-	TRBJ1-5	12	TRBV19	ASSTTYSNQPQH
-	TRBJ1-1	13	TRBV10-2	ASSDSRRAETEAF
-	TRBJ1-3	12	TRBV7-9	ASSTPGTGNTIY
-	TRBJ1-2	13	TRBV11-2	ASSLDLAWGRGYT
TRBD2	TRBJ2-1	12	TRBV5-4	ASKTGGGVNEQF
-	TRBJ2-7	10	TRBV11-2	ASRGQVYEQY
-	TRBJ2-3	13	TRBV28	ASSRSLDRTDTQY
TRBD1	TRBJ2-5	12	TRBV7-3	ASSLTGTVKTQY
-	TRBJ1-6	14	TRBV5-1	ASSLRRGDYNSPLH
-	TRBJ2-7	13	TRBV5-1	ASSLAAGDAYEQY
TRBD1	TRBJ1-1	11	TRBV19	ASSIRQGEEAF
TRBD1	TRBJ2-1	17	TRBV6-2/TRBV6-3	ASSYQFDRGLISYNEQF
-	TRBJ1-1	13	TRBV6-6	ASSFLEGGATEAF
-	TRBJ2-7	11	TRBV11-2	ASSLGQDYEQY
-	TRBJ1-1	12	TRBV11-2	ASSLDGGNTEAF
-	TRBJ2-3	10	TRBV13	ASSLRTDTQY
-	TRBJ2-3	11	TRBV6-5	ASSYGRADTQY
-	TRBJ1-4	12	TRBV2	ASSPGRGNEKLF